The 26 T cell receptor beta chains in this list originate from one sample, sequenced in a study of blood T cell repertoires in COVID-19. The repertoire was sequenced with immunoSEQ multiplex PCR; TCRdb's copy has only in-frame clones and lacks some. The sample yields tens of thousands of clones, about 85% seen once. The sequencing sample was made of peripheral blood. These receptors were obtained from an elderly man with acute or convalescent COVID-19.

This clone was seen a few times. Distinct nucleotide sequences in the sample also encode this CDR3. CDR3 DNA: TGTGCCAGCAGCCCGCAGGGGGCCTCCTACGAGCAGTACTTC. It yields the protein CASSPQGASYEQYF. The V call is TRBV27, the J call TRBJ2-7, with 8 bases lining up with TRBD1. The V gene's germline CDR1 is MNHEY and CDR2 SMNVEV (reference sequence). V shed 6 bases and J 0 bases; nucleotides not matched to a gene: 4. This CDR3 comprises 14 residues.

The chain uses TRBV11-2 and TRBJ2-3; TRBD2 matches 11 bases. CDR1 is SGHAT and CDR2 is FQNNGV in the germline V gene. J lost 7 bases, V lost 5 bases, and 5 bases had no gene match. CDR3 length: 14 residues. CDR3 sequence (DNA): TGTGCCAGCAGCACGGGACTAGCGGCATATACGCAGTATTTT. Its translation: CASSTGLAAYTQYF. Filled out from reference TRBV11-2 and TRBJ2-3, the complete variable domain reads EAGVAQSPRYKIIEKRQSVAFWCNPISGHATLYWYQQILGQGPKLLIQFQNNGVVDDSQLPKDRFSAERLKGVDSTLKIQPAKLEDSAVYLCASSTGLAAYTQYFGPGTRLTVL.

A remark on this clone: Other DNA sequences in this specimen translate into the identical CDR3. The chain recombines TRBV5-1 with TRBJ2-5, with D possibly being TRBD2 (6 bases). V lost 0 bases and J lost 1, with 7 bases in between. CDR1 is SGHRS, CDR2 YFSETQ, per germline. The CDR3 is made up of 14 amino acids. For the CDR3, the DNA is TGCGCCAGCAGCTTGGCGGAGGGCCAAGAGACCCAGTACTTC. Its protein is CASSLAEGQETQYF.

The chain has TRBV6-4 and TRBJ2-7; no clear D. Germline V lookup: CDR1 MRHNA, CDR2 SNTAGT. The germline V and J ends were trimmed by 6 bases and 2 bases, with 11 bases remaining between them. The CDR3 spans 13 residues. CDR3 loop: CASRKQVTYEQYF. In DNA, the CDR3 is TGTGCCAGCAGGAAACAAGTGACCTACGAGCAGTACTTC.

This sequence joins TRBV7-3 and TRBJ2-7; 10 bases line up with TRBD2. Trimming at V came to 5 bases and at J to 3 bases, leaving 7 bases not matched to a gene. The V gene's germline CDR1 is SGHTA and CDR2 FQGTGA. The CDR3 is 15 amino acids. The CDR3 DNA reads TGTGCCAGCAGCCCTGGGCTAGCGGGAGTCTACGAGCAGTACTTC. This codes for CASSPGLAGVYEQYF.

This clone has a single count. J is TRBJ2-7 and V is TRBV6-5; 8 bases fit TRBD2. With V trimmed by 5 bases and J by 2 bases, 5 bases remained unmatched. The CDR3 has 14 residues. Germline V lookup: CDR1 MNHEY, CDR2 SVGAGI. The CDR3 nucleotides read TGTGCCAGCAGTAGACGGGAGGGCCCCTACGAGCAGTACTTC. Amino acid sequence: CASSRREGPYEQYF.

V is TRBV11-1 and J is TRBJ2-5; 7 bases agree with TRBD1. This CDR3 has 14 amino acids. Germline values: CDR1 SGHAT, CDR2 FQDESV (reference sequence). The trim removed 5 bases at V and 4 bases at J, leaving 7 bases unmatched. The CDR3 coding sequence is TGTGCCAGCAGCCAAAGGACAGGAGCAGAGACCCAGTACTTC. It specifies CASSQRTGAETQYF.

CDR3: CASSYRGPTYEQYF. CDR3 coding DNA: TGTGCCAGCAGCTACAGGGGGCCGACCTACGAGCAGTACTTC. The V and J genes are TRBV6-5 and TRBJ2-7, with TRBD1 matching over 9 bases. Germline lookup yields CDR1 MNHEY and CDR2 SVGAGI. V shed 6 bases and J 2 bases; nucleotides not matched to a gene: 5. The CDR3 contains 14 residues.

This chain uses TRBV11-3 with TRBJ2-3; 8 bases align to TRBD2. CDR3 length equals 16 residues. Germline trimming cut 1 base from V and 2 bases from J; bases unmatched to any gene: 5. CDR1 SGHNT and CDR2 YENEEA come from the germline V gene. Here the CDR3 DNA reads TGTGCCAGCAGCTTAGGTTCTAGCGGGCCCACAGATACGCAGTATTTT. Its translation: CASSLGSSGPTDTQYF.

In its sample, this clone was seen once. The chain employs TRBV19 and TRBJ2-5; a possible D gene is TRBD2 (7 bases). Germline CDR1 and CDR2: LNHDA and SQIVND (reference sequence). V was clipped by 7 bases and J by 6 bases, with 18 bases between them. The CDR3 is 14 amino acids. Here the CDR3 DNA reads TGTGCCAGTACAACGAACGGGGGGCTGAAGACCCAGTACTTC. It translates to CASTTNGGLKTQYF.

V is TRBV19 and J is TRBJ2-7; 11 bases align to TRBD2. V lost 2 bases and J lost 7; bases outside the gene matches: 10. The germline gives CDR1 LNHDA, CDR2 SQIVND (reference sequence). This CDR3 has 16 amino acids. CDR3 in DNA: TGTGCCAGTAGTATAACTGTAGCGGGAGGGCCTCAAGAGCAGTACTTC. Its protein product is CASSITVAGGPQEQYF.

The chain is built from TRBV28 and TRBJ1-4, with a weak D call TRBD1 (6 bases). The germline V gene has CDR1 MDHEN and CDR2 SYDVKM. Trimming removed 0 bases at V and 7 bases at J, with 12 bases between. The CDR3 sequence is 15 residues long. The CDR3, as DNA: TGTGCCAGCAGTTTATGGCAGGGGTTGGGTGAAAAACTGTTTTTT. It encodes CASSLWQGLGEKLFF.

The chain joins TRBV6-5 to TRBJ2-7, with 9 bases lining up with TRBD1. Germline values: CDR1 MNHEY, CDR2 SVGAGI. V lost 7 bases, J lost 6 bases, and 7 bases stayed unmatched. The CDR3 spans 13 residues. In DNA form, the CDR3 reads TGTGCCAGCATCCTGGGACAGGGAGGCGAGCAGTACTTC. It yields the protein CASILGQGGEQYF.

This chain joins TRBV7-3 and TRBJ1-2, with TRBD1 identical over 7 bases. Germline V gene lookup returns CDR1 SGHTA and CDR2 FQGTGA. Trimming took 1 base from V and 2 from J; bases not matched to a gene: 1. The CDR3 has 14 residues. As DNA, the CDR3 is TGTGCCAGCAGCTTAATGGGACAGAACTATGGCTACACCTTC. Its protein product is CASSLMGQNYGYTF.

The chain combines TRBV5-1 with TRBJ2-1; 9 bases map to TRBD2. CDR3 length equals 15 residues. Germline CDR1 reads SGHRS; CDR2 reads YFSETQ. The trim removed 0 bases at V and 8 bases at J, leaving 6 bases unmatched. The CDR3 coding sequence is TGCGCCAGCAGCTTGGCCGGGACTAGCATCGATGAGCAGTTCTTC. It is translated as CASSLAGTSIDEQFF.

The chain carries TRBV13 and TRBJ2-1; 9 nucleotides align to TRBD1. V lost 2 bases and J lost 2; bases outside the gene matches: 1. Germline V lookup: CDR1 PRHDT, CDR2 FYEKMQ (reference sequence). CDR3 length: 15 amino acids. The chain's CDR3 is CASSLRQGAYNEQFF. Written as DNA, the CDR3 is TGTGCCAGCAGCTTACGACAGGGGGCCTACAATGAGCAGTTCTTC.

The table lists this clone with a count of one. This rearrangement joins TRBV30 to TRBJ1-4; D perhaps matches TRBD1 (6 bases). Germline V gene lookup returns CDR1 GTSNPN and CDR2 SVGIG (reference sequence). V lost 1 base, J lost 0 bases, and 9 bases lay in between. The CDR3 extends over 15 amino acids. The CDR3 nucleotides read TGTGCCTGGAGTGGACAGGCAACAACTAATGAAAAACTGTTTTTT. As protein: CAWSGQATTNEKLFF.

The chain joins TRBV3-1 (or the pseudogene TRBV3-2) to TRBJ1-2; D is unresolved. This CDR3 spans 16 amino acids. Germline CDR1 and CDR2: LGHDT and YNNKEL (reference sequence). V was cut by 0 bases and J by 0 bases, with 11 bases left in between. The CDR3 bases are TGTGCCAGCAGCCAAGACCCCCCAGGTTCTAACTATGGCTACACCTTC. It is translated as CASSQDPPGSNYGYTF.

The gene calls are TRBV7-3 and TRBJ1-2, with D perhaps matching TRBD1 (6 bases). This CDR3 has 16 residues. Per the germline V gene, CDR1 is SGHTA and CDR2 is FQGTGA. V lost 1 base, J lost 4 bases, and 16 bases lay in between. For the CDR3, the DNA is TGTGCCAGCAGCTTAAAAGGGGGAACCCCGGTCTATGGCTACACCTTC. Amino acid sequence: CASSLKGGTPVYGYTF.

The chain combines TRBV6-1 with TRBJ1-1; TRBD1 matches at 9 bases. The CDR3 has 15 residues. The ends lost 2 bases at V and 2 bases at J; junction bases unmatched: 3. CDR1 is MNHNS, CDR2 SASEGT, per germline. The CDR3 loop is CASSEFTGGNTEAFF. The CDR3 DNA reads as TGTGCCAGCAGTGAATTTACAGGGGGCAACACTGAAGCTTTCTTT.

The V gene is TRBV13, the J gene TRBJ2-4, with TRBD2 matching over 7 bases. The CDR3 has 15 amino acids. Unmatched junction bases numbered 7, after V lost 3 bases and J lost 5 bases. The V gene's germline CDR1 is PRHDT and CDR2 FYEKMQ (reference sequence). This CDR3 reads CASSFWVGRENIQYF. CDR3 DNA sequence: TGTGCCAGCAGCTTCTGGGTAGGGAGGGAAAACATTCAGTACTTC.

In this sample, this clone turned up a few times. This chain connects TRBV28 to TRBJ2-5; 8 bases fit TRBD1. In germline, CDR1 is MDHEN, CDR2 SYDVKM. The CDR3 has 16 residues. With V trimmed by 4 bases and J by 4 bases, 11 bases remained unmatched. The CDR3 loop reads CASSSLQGARGETQYF. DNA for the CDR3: TGTGCCAGCAGTTCACTTCAGGGGGCGAGGGGAGAGACCCAGTACTTC. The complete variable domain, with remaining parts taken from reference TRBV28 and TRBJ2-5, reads DVKVTQSSRYLVKRTGEKVFLECVQDMDHENMFWYRQDPGLGLRLIYFSYDVKMKEKGDIPEGYSVSREKKERFSLILESASTNQTSMYLCASSSLQGARGETQYFGPGTRLLVL.

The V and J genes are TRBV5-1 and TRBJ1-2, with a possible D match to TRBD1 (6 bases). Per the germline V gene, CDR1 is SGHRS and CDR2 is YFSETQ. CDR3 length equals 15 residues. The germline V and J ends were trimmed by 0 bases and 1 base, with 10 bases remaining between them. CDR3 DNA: TGCGCCAGCAGCTTGGATACAGGGTTTAACTATGGCTACACCTTC. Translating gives CASSLDTGFNYGYTF.

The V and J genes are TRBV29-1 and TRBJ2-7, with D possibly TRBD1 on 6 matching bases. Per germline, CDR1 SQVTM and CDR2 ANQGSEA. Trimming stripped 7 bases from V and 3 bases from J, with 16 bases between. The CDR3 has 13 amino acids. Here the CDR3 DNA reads TGCAGCGCTGAGTGGTCAGGGGACTACGAGCAGTACTTC. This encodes CSAEWSGDYEQYF.

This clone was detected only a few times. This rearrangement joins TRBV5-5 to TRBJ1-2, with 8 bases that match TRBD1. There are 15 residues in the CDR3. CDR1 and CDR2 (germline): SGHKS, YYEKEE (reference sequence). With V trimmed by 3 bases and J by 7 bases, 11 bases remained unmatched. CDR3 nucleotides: TGTGCCAGCAGCTACCCATGGACAGGGCACGGTGGCTACACCTTC. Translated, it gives CASSYPWTGHGGYTF.

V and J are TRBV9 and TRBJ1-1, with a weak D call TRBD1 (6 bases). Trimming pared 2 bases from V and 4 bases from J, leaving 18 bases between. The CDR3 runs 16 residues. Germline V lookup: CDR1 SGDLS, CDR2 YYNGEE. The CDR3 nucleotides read TGTGCCAGCAGCGTTTTTACAGGGTCGGGGAGCACTGAAGCTTTCTTT. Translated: CASSVFTGSGSTEAFF.